This T cell receptor (beta chain) was captured in a study of siplizumab effects on memory and regulatory T cells. General study points: Naive T cells seemed more diverse than memory cells and seemed major alloresponse contributors.

Trimming left V 3 bases short and J 9 bases short, with 15 bases between. Germline assignment: CDR1 GTSNPN and CDR2 SVGIG (reference sequence). The CDR3 runs to 14 residues. Assayed TCR templates numbered about 90,000 for each sample. Assay used: immunoSEQ multiplex PCR; TCRdb lists only in-frame clones, some missing. Found here are 100,000 or so clones, roughly 92% of them singletons; the top ten hold 1.1%. Notes on this clone: Its target is unknown.

The chain is built from TRBV30 and TRBJ1-6; no definite D call. The sample consisted of CD4+ T cells sorted from blood. This receptor was identified in a human donor in good health. The CDR3 coding sequence is TGTGCCTGGAGGGGGTGGCTTGCGGGTTCACCCCTCCACTTT. This encodes CAWRGWLAGSPLHF.